What follows is one TCR beta chain and its context. The antigen is unknown. The data were taken from a study of cytomegalovirus exposure and HLA in healthy donors. PCR involved 60 Vbeta and 13 Jbeta primers. Profiled with immunoSEQ multiplex PCR; TCRdb holds only in-frame clones, not every one. This sample has about 170,000 clones; 77% occur once, and the top ten carry over 2.5%. General study results and limits: Three CMV-associated chains proved CMV antigen-specific in vitro. Reported results showed that the classifier diagnosed cytomegalovirus status with high specificity and sensitivity. Researchers left out some V segments, among them TRBV6-2 and TRBV6-3, as indistinguishable. The study assumed roughly uniform donor sequencing depth for presence/absence analyses.

Germline V lookup: CDR1 MDHEN, CDR2 SYDVKM. The CDR3 is made up of 12 amino acids. V lost 4 bases to trimming and J lost 10 bases, with 11 bases between them. The V gene is TRBV28, the J gene TRBJ1-5; D unresolved. The source is a female donor in good health and CMV-seronegative. The sample taken for sequencing was PBMCs. The CDR3 DNA reads TGTGCCAGCAGTTACGGGGATCGACCCCAGCATTTT. It yields the protein CASSYGDRPQHF.